The rows below give T cell receptor beta chains drawn from one sample of a study of T-cell memory formation after mild COVID-19. A single record per CDR3 protein comes from TCRdb applying MiXCR to the 5' RACE reads. Here the sample spans 250,000 to 350,000 distinct CDR3 sequences, roughly a fifth being singletons. The material sequenced was PBMCs or a T cell subset sorted from them (not recorded which). Receptor source: a young man who had mild COVID-19 (a few samples of this study predate the infection). Cell type and time point are not known. CDR3s include the opening cysteine and the closing phenylalanine or tryptophan. The D gene is left open where the match is weak. For some rows the clone size is stated as once, few or many, or as a class when expanded; others skip it.

CDR3aa	CDR3nt	j_gene	d_gene	v_gene	abundance
CSITGPTSSYEQYF	TGCAGCATAACCGGACCGACGAGCTCCTACGAGCAGTACTTC	TRBJ2-7	.	TRBV29-1	.
CSARVLPEAFF	TGCAGTGCTAGAGTTTTGCCTGAAGCTTTCTTT	TRBJ1-1	.	TRBV20-1	.
CASSGDRRPYNEQFF	TGTGCCAGCAGCGGAGACAGAAGGCCCTACAATGAGCAGTTCTTC	TRBJ2-1	.	TRBV9	.
CASSFQGAFNEQFF	TGTGCCAGCAGTTTTCAGGGGGCATTTAATGAGCAGTTCTTC	TRBJ2-1	TRBD1	TRBV12-3/TRBV12-4	few
CSARDRGQRNYGYTF	TGCAGTGCTCGGGACAGGGGGCAGCGAAACTATGGCTACACCTTC	TRBJ1-2	TRBD1	TRBV20-1	.
CASSADREGNFGNEQFF	.	TRBJ2-1	.	TRBV7-8	few
CASSPVGDEQFF	TGTGCCAGCTCACCGGTGGGGGATGAGCAGTTCTTC	TRBJ2-1	.	TRBV18	many
CASSLVGGLTYNSPLHF	TGTGCCAGCAGCTTAGTTGGGGGCCTCACCTATAATTCACCCCTCCACTTT	TRBJ1-6	.	TRBV7-9	.
CASSPLGRNQPQHF	TGTGCCAGCAGCCCCCTGGGCAGAAATCAGCCCCAGCATTTT	TRBJ1-5	.	TRBV7-9	.
CASSLVQKDSPLHF	TGCGCCAGCAGCTTGGTACAGAAAGATTCACCCCTCCACTTT	TRBJ1-6	.	TRBV5-1	few
CASSYTVPEVTDTQYF	TGTGCCAGCAGTTATACCGTGCCCGAGGTCACAGATACGCAGTATTTT	TRBJ2-3	.	TRBV6-6	.
CSALAGGSWDQETQYF	TGCAGTGCCCTAGCGGGGGGGTCATGGGACCAAGAGACCCAGTACTTC	TRBJ2-5	TRBD2	TRBV20-1	.
CASRAYNEQFF	TGTGCCAGCAGAGCATACAATGAGCAGTTCTTC	TRBJ2-1	.	TRBV2	few
CAISELGTATGAQYF	TGTGCCATCAGTGAGTTGGGCACGGCGACGGGGGCCCAGTACTTC	TRBJ2-5	.	TRBV10-3	few